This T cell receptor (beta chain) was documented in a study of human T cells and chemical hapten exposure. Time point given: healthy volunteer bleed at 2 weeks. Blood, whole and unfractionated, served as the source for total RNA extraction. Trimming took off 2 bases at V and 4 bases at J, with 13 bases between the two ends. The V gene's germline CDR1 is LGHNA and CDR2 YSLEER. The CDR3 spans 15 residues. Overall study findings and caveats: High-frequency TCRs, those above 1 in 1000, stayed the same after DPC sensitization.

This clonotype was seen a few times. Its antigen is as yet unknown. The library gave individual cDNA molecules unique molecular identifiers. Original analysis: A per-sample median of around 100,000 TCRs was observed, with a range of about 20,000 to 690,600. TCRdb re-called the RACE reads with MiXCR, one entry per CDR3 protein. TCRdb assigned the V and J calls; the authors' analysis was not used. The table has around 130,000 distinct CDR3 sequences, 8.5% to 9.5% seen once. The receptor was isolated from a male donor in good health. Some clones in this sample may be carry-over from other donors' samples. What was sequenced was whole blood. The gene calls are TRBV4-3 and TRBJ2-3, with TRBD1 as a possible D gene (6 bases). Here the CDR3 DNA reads TGCGCCAGCAGCCAACCAGGACAGACGGCAGATACGCAGTATTTT. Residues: CASSQPGQTADTQYF.